These 23 T cell receptor beta chains were all obtained from the same sample, sequenced in a study of blood T cells in healthy people across ages. A sample-barcoded 5' primer and a J-beta primer mix were used in a second PCR of roughly 7 to 11 cycles. TCRdb reprocessed the 5' RACE reads via MiXCR and lists one record per CDR3 protein. The data contain more than 1,000,000 distinct CDR3 sequences, approximately 26% of them singletons. These data were likewise used in another study, on T cells of mothers and their children.

The specimen sequenced was blood. These receptors were taken from a girl aged 2-10 years in good health.

This clonotype occurred a few times. The V gene is TRBV2, the J gene TRBJ2-5; D possibly matches TRBD1 or TRBD2 (5 bases each). Looked up from germline, CDR1 is SNHLY and CDR2 is FYNNEI. The CDR3 is made up of 12 amino acids. V lost 10 bases and J 5 bases, leaving 14 bases between the germline ends. CDR3 protein: CATRTGPETQYF. The CDR3 nucleotides read TGTGCCACACGGACGGGACCTGAGACCCAGTACTTC.

The V call is TRBV5-6, the J call TRBJ2-1; D might be TRBD1 (6 bases). The CDR3 has 16 residues. Trimming took off 0 bases at V and 6 bases at J, with 16 bases between the two ends. Germline V gives CDR1 SGHDT, CDR2 YYEEEE. The CDR3 sequence: CASSLEEAGDGNEQFF. The CDR3 DNA reads TGTGCCAGCAGCTTGGAGGAGGCAGGGGACGGCAATGAGCAGTTCTTC.

CDR3 sequence (DNA): TGCAGCGTTGTTATGCGTTTTAGAGGAAAACTGTTTTTT. This sequence encodes CSVVMRFRGKLFF. The chain couples TRBV29-1 to TRBJ1-4, with unresolved D. This CDR3 has 13 amino acids. Germline loops: CDR1 SQVTM, CDR2 ANQGSEA. Trimming cost V 4 bases and J 10 bases, with 16 bases left between them.

This clonotype appeared a few times. The V and J genes are TRBV7-2 and TRBJ2-7; no definite D call. Germline loops: CDR1 SGHTA, CDR2 FQGNSA. This CDR3 is 15 amino acids long. V was clipped by 4 bases and J by 0 bases, with 13 bases between them. The CDR3 DNA follows: TGTGCCAGCAGCTCATCAGTGTTGAGCTCCTACGAGCAGTACTTC. Its protein product is CASSSSVLSSYEQYF.

In this sample, this clonotype turned up a few times. The CDR3 DNA sequence: TGCGCCAGCAGCCCTATCCAGGGGGACCAAGCTTTCTTT. Translating gives CASSPIQGDQAFF. This rearrangement joins TRBV5-1 to TRBJ1-1; 7 bases line up with TRBD1. The V gene's germline CDR1 is SGHRS and CDR2 YFSETQ. The CDR3 runs to 13 residues. Trimming at V came to 4 bases and at J to 9 bases, leaving 9 bases not matched to a gene.

J is TRBJ2-5 and V is TRBV29-1, with D hard to call. The J call may be wrong; the DNA end is better matched by TRBJ2-1. The CDR3 is made up of 10 amino acids. Germline CDR1 and CDR2: SQVTM and ANQGSEA. CDR3 in DNA: TGCAGCGTTGCGGTCTATGAGCAGTTCTTC. Its protein product is CSVAVYEQFF.

This clonotype was detected ten times or more. The chain recombines TRBV29-1 with TRBJ2-5; no definite D call. The CDR3 extends over 13 amino acids. V dropped 2 bases and J dropped 5 bases, with 12 bases sitting between them. Germline CDR1 is SQVTM and CDR2 is ANQGSEA. DNA of the CDR3: TGCAGCGTTGAAACCGGACCCCCCGAGACCCAGTACTTC. Translating gives CSVETGPPETQYF.

This chain connects TRBV29-1 to TRBJ2-3, with D possibly TRBD2 on 6 matching bases. CDR3 length: 13 amino acids. Per germline, CDR1 SQVTM and CDR2 ANQGSEA. The V gene lost 7 bases and the J gene lost 2 bases, with 13 bases spanning the gap. CDR3 DNA: TGCAGCGCGCGGGAAGAGATCACAGATACGCAGTATTTT. Translating gives CSAREEITDTQYF.

For the CDR3, the DNA is TGTGCCAGCAGCACGGACAGGGAAAAGACCCAGTACTTC. Encoded protein: CASSTDREKTQYF. The chain has TRBV21-1 and TRBJ2-5; the table's TRBD1 call for D was not verified on the DNA. TRBV21-1 is a recognized pseudogene. The CDR3 sequence is 13 residues long.

This clonotype turned up a few times. One end of the junction fails to match germline, which may point to a read error. The chain employs TRBV7-3 and TRBJ2-5; 8 nucleotides match TRBD1. From germline, CDR1 is SGHTA and CDR2 FQGTGA. The CDR3 length is 12 residues. CDR3 DNA sequence: TGTGCCAGCAGCTTTGCAGGACAGGGACTGTTCTTC. Encoded protein: CASSFAGQGLFF.

The chain recombines TRBV4-3 with TRBJ1-5; the match to TRBD1 covers 7 bases. Germline assignment: CDR1 LGHNA and CDR2 YSLEER. V was pared by 0 bases and J by 7 bases, with 3 bases of the junction left unmatched. This CDR3 is built from 14 residues. In nucleotides, the CDR3 is TGCGCCAGCAGCCAAGAATGGGGACAGCAGCCCCAGCATTTT. This sequence encodes CASSQEWGQQPQHF.

This clonotype was found a few times. As DNA, the CDR3 is TGCAGCGCCCCGGGACGGAACACCGGGGAGCTGTTTTTT. Its translation: CSAPGRNTGELFF. This chain joins TRBV29-1 and TRBJ2-2, with D perhaps assigned TRBD1 or TRBD2 (5 bases each). The CDR3 consists of 13 residues. Germline CDR1 and CDR2: SQVTM and ANQGSEA. V shed 7 bases and J shed 1 base, with 10 bases lying between them.

This clonotype was seen a few times. This chain uses TRBV24-1 with TRBJ2-6; no clear D. V shed 4 bases and J shed 0 bases, with 6 bases lying between them. Germline V lookup: CDR1 KGHDR, CDR2 SFDVKD. The length of the CDR3 is 15 residues. In DNA, the CDR3 is TGTGCCACCAGTGACTGGGGCTCTGGGGCCAACGTCCTGACTTTC. Its translation: CATSDWGSGANVLTF.

The table lists this clonotype with a few counts. V is TRBV9 and J is TRBJ2-7, with 7 bases identical to TRBD2. The J call may not be correct, given that the DNA end is closer to TRBJ2-1. The CDR3 loop spans 16 amino acids. Germline V CDR1 and CDR2: SGDLS, YYNGEE. CDR3 in DNA: TGTGCCAGCAGCGCGGACCGGGACTACCCCCACAATGAGCAGTTCTTC. Translating gives CASSADRDYPHNEQFF.

There are a few counts of this clonotype. The chain has TRBV6-6 and TRBJ2-1, with TRBD2 matching 10 bases. The germline V gene encodes CDR1 MNHNY and CDR2 SVGAGI (reference sequence). J was trimmed by 4 bases and V by 4 bases; bases with no gene match: 4. The CDR3 has 15 residues. The CDR3 is CASSSGTSVYNEQFF. The CDR3 DNA sequence: TGTGCCAGCAGTTCCGGGACTAGCGTATACAATGAGCAGTTCTTC.

V is TRBV20-1 and J is TRBJ2-1, with no clear D. Matching the DNA end better, TRBJ2-5 makes the J call doubtful. This CDR3 spans 13 amino acids. Germline V gene sequence: CDR1 DFQATT, CDR2 SNEGSKA (reference sequence). This chain's CDR3 is CSAREGIQETQYF. CDR3 in DNA: TGCAGTGCTAGAGAGGGAATACAAGAGACCCAGTACTTC.

The chain links TRBV4-1 to TRBJ2-2; 8 positions match TRBD1. The CDR3 is 15 residues long. Trimming cost V 2 bases and J 6 bases; bases outside gene matches: 5. The germline V gene has CDR1 MGHRA and CDR2 YSYEKL. The CDR3 here is CASSQLDREPGELFF. In nucleotides, the CDR3 is TGCGCCAGCAGCCAACTGGACAGGGAACCCGGGGAGCTGTTTTTT.

CDR3 DNA: TGTGCCATCAGTGAGCAAAGTAGCAGGGGAAATGAGCAGTTCTTC. Its protein is CAISEQSSRGNEQFF. The rearrangement links TRBV10-3 to TRBJ2-1, with D possibly being TRBD1 (6 bases). Germline V CDR1 and CDR2: ENHRY, SYGVKD. The V end lost 2 bases, the J end lost 7 bases, and 15 bases lay between the germline ends. The CDR3 has 15 amino acids.

In this sample, this clonotype turned up a few times. This chain uses TRBV5-1 with TRBJ2-1, with a tentative D call TRBD2 (5 bases). The V gene lost 4 bases and the J gene lost 7 bases, with 15 bases spanning the gap. Germline V CDR1 and CDR2: SGHRS, YFSETQ. The CDR3 totals 14 residues. The CDR3 DNA reads TGCGCCAGCAGCGCAGTGGGAGCCGAGAATGAGCAGTTCTTC. Amino acids: CASSAVGAENEQFF.

The chain joins TRBV5-1 to TRBJ2-7; D is undetermined. Germline loops: CDR1 SGHRS, CDR2 YFSETQ. Trimming pared 4 bases from V and 4 bases from J, leaving 18 bases between. This CDR3 comprises 15 residues. The chain's CDR3 is CASSPEHPLFYEQYF. CDR3 coding DNA: TGCGCCAGCAGCCCCGAACACCCGCTATTTTACGAGCAGTACTTC.

This clonotype was recorded a few times. A single base separates this from a much larger clone, so it may be a read error. The rearrangement links TRBV7-2 to TRBJ2-1, with 11 bases identical to TRBD2. The length of the CDR3 is 14 residues. Germline assignment: CDR1 SGHTA and CDR2 FQGNSA. V lost 8 bases and J lost 9; bases outside the gene matches: 9. The CDR3 DNA reads TGTGCCAGCGCCCTACTAGCGGGAGTCCTTGAGCAGTTCTTC. It is translated as CASALLAGVLEQFF.

The gene calls are TRBV27 and TRBJ1-5; 8 bases agree with TRBD1. V dropped 5 bases and J dropped 9; count of bases not matched to a gene: 9. Germline CDR1 reads MNHEY; CDR2 reads SMNVEV (reference sequence). The CDR3 is made up of 14 amino acids. As DNA, the CDR3 is TGTGCCAGCAGTCTTGGACAGGGACTAGGGCCCCAGCATTTT. Residues: CASSLGQGLGPQHF.

Ten or more counts support this clonotype. The chain carries TRBV27 and TRBJ1-3; the D is unclear. Germline CDR1 reads MNHEY; CDR2 reads SMNVEV (reference sequence). V shed 1 base and J shed 2 bases, with 3 bases lying between them. The CDR3 covers 13 residues. In DNA form, the CDR3 reads TGTGCCAGCAGTTTATGGGCTGGAAACACCATATATTTT. This translates into CASSLWAGNTIYF.